The present TCR beta chain was sequenced within a study of blood T cell repertoires in COVID-19. As for the study in general: Both acute and convalescent COVID-19 samples were obtained from the United States, Italy and Spain. PBMCs, B-cell-depleted T cells, or T cells were the source of the cDNA or gDNA that made up the material.

The CDR3 sequence is 13 residues long. Looked up from germline, CDR1 is SEHNR and CDR2 is FQNEAQ (reference sequence). In the study's own analysis: Estimated nucleated cell counts came from reference gene primer amplification. Clones were read by immunoSEQ multiplex PCR, and TCRdb kept only the in-frame ones, dropping some. V, J and clone size were drawn from that table, and D and trimming were deduced from the DNA. The sample lists 200,000 to 250,000 clones; 70% to 85% were seen once. Worth noting for this clone: Compared with germline, one end of the junction differs, possibly owing to a read error.

V gene TRBV7-9 combines with J gene TRBJ1-1; TRBD1 might be the D (5 bases). The receptor's source is a woman aged 80 or over with acute or convalescent COVID-19. Sequenced sample: peripheral blood. DNA of the CDR3: TGTGCCAGCAGCTTAGAGACAGTGACTGGAGCTTTCTTT. Its protein is CASSLETVTGAFF.